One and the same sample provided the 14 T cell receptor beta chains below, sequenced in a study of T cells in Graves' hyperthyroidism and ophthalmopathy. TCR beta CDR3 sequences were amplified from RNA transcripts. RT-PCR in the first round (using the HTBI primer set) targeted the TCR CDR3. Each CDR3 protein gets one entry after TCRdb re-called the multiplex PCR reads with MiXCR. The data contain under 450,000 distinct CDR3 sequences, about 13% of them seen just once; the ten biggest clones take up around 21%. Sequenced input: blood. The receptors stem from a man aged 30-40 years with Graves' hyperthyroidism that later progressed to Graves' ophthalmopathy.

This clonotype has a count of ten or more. CDR3 amino acids: CASSPSLDTEAFF. CDR3 in DNA: TGTGCCAGCTCACCATCATTGGACACTGAAGCTTTCTTT. The chain is built from TRBV18 and TRBJ1-1, with D hard to call. The CDR3 runs 13 residues. The germline V gene has CDR1 KGHSH and CDR2 LQKENI. Trimming took 2 bases from V and 3 from J, leaving 7 bases between them.

This CDR3 reads CASSIRGRNSGNTIYF. CDR3 DNA sequence: TGTGCCAGCTCAATCAGGGGGCGGAACTCTGGAAACACCATATATTTT. The chain combines TRBV18 with TRBJ1-3; 8 nucleotides line up with TRBD1. The CDR3 is made up of 16 amino acids. The V and J ends lost 5 bases and 0 bases, in that order; junction bases with no gene match: 6. The germline gives CDR1 KGHSH, CDR2 LQKENI.

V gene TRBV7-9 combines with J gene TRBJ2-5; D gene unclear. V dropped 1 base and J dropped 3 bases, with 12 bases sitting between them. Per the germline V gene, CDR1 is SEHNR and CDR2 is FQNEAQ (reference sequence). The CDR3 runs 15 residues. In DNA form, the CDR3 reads TGTGCCAGCAGCTTAGGGCGGTCCACAAAAGAGACCCAGTACTTC. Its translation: CASSLGRSTKETQYF.

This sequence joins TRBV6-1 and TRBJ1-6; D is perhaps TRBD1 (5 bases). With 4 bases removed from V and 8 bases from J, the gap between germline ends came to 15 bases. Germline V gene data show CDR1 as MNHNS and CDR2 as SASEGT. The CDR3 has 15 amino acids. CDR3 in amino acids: CASSAPGQGDSPLHF. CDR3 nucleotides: TGTGCCAGCAGTGCACCAGGGCAGGGTGATTCACCCCTCCACTTT.

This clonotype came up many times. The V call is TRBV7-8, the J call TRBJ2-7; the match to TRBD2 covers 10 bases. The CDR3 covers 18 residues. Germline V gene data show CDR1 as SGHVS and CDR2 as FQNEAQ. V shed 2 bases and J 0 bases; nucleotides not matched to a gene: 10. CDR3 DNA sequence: TGTGCCAGCAGCTTAAGGAGTAGCGGGGGGCCCAACTCCTACGAGCAGTACTTC. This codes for CASSLRSSGGPNSYEQYF.

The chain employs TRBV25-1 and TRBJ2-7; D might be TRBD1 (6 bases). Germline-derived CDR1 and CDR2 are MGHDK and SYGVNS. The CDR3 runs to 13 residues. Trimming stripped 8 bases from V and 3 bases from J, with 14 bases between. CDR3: CASRGHGVYEQYF. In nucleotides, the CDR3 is TGTGCCAGCCGGGGACACGGGGTCTACGAGCAGTACTTC.

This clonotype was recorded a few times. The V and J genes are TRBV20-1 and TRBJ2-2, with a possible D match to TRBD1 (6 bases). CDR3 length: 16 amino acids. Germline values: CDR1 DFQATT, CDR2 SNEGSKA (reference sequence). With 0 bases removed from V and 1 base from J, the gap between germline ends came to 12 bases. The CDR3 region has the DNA TGCAGTGCTAGAGATGAACAGGGAAAGAACACCGGGGAGCTGTTTTTT. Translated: CSARDEQGKNTGELFF.

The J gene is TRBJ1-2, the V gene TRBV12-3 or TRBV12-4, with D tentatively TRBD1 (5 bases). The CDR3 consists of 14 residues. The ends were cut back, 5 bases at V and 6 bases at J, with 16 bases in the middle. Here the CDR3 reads CASSPWGTTHGYTF. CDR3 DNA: TGTGCCAGCAGTCCCTGGGGCACCACTCATGGCTACACCTTC.

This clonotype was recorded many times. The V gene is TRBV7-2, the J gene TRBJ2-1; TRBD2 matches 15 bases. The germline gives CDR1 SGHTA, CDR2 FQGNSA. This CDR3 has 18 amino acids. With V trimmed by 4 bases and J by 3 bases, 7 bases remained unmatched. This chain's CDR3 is CASSSLGTSGGLYNEQFF. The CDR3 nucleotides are TGTGCCAGCAGCTCACTCGGGACTAGCGGGGGGCTCTACAATGAGCAGTTCTTC.

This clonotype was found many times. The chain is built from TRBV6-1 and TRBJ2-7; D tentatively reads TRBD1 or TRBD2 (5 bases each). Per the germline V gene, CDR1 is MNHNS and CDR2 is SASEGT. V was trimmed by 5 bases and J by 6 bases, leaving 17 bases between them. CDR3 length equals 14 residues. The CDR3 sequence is CASSITGDPVEQYF. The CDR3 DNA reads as TGTGCCAGCAGTATTACCGGGGACCCGGTCGAGCAGTACTTC.

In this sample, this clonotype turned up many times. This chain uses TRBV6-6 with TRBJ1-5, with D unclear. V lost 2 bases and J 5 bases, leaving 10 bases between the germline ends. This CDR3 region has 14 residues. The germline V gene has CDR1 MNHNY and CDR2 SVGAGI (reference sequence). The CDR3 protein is CASSYSVGDQPQHF. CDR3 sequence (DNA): TGTGCCAGCAGTTACAGTGTGGGTGATCAGCCCCAGCATTTT.

The CDR3 reads CASSPWTPQGTDTQYF. The CDR3 coding sequence is TGTGCCAGCAGCCCCTGGACACCCCAAGGGACAGATACGCAGTATTTT. This chain uses TRBV7-2 with TRBJ2-3, with TRBD1 as a possible D gene (5 bases). V was clipped by 5 bases and J by 3 bases, with 18 bases between them. The germline CDR1 and CDR2 sequences are SGHTA and FQGNSA. The CDR3 length is 16 residues.

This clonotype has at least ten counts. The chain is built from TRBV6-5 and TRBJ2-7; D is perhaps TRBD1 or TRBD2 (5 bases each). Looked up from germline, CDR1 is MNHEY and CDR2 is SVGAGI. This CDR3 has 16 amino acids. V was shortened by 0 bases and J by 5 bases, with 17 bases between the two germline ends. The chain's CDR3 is CASSYSRGVSKNEQYF. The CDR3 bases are TGTGCCAGCAGTTACTCTCGGGGCGTCAGTAAGAACGAGCAGTACTTC.

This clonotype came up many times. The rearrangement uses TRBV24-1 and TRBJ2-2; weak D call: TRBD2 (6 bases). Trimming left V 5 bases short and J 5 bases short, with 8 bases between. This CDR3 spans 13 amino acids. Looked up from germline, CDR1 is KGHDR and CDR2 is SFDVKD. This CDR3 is CATSVEGTGELFF. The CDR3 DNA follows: TGTGCCACCAGTGTGGAGGGAACCGGGGAGCTGTTTTTT.